The clone carrying this T cell receptor beta chain was counted many times. The antigen is unknown. The CDR3 contains 17 residues. The germline V and J ends were trimmed by 3 bases and 3 bases, with 19 bases remaining between them. The data stem from a study of T cells in Graves' hyperthyroidism and ophthalmopathy. Overall study: Prior to any treatment, at the point of initial diagnosis, peripheral blood was collected.

Uncontrolled infection, other autoimmune disease, pregnancy or lactation excluded patients. TCR beta CDR3 regions were amplified from RNA. First-round RT-PCR targeting the TCR CDR3 was performed with the HTBI primer set. TCRdb reprocessed the multiplex PCR reads with MiXCR, giving one entry per CDR3 protein. The repertoire consists of more than 350,000 distinct CDR3 sequences, with roughly 15% occurring once and the leading ten covering roughly a fifth. Study-level points and caveats: Ophthalmopathy was distinguished from stable hyperthyroidism by 13 V-J signatures.

This TCR derives from a woman aged 60 to 75 with Graves' ophthalmopathy. This chain connects TRBV12-3 or TRBV12-4 to TRBJ2-3, with D maybe TRBD1 (6 bases). The sample taken for sequencing was blood. The DNA for the CDR3 is TGTGCCAGCAGTTTTTTCCCCTCATCAGGGGTGACAGATACGCAGTATTTT. This encodes CASSFFPSSGVTDTQYF.